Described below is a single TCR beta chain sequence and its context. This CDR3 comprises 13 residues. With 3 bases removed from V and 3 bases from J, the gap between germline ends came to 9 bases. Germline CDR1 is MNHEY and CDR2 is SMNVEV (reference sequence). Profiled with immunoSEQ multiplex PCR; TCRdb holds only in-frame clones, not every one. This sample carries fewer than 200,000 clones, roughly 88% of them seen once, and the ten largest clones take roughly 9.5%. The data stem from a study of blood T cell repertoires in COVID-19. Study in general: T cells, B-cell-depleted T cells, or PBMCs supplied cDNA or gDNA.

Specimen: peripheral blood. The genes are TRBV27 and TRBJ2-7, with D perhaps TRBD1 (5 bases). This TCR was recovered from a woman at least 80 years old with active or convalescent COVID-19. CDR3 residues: CASSFGQIYEQYF. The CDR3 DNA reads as TGTGCCAGCAGTTTCGGACAAATCTACGAGCAGTACTTC.